This T cell receptor beta chain was recorded in a study of vaccination effects on CD4 cells after COVID-19. Of note for this clone: Its matching antigen is unknown.

Data came from immunoSEQ multiplex PCR; TCRdb stores just in-frame clones and leaves some out. The data show more than 35,000 clones, 82% seen once. Following 10 days of culture, CD4+ T cells were isolated. The sequenced sample was CD4+ T cells from PBMCs cultured without peptide, obtained before COVID-19 vaccination. This TCR came from a human donor who received a COVID-19 vaccine.

CDR3 coding DNA: TGCGCCAGCAGCCCCATAATACAGGGGTCAGGAGAAAAACTGTTTTTT. It yields the protein CASSPIIQGSGEKLFF. The rearrangement joins TRBV5-1 to TRBJ1-4; TRBD1 matches 7 bases. Trimming took 4 bases from V and 8 from J; bases not matched to a gene: 14. The CDR3 totals 16 residues. From germline, CDR1 is SGHRS and CDR2 YFSETQ.